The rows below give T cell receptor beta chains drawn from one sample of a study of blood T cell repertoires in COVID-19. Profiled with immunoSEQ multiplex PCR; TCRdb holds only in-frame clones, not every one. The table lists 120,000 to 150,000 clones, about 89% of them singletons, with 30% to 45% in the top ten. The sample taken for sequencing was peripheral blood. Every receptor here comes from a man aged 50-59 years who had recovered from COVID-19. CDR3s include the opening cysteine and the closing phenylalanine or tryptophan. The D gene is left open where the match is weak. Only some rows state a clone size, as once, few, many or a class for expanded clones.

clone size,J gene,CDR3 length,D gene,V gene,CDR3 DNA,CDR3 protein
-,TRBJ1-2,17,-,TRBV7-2,TGTGCCAGCAGCTCTCCGAGGGTGAGGGACACAGACTATGGCTACACCTTC,CASSSPRVRDTDYGYTF
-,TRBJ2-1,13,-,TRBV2,TGTGCCAGCAGTGAAGCGAGATTAGCGGAGCAGTTCTTC,CASSEARLAEQFF
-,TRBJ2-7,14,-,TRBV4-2,TGTGCCAGCAGCCAAGAAACGGGAGCCTACGAGCAGTACTTC,CASSQETGAYEQYF
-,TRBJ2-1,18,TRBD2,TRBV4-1,TGCGCCAGCAGCGAGACACTTTCGGGACTAGCGGCCTACAATGAGCAGTTCTTC,CASSETLSGLAAYNEQFF
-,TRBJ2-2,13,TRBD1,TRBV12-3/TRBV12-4,TGTGCCAGCATACAGGGGGCAACCGGGGAGCTGTTTTTT,CASIQGATGELFF
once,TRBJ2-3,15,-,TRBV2,TGTGCCAGCAGGGAGGGGGCTAGCCAGTCAGATACGCAGTATTTT,CASREGASQSDTQYF
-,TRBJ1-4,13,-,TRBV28,TGTGCCAGCAGTTTTACAACTAATGAAAAACTGTTTTTT,CASSFTTNEKLFF
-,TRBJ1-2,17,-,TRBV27,TGTGCCAGCAGTTTACTACGAGACGGGACATCCAACTATGGCTACACCTTC,CASSLLRDGTSNYGYTF
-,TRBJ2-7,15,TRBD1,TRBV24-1,TGTGCCACCAGTGGACAGGGGACAGAACTGTACGAGCAGTACTTC,CATSGQGTELYEQYF
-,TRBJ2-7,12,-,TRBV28,TGTGCCAGCAGTCTCACCGCGTACGAGCAGTACTTC,CASSLTAYEQYF
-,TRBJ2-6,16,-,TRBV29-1,TGCAGCGCATGGGGGGGCGCCGTCTCTGGGGCCAACGTCCTGACTTTC,CSAWGGAVSGANVLTF
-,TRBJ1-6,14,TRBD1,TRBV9,TGTGCCAGCAGCGTAGGGACAGGGACTTCACCCCTCCACTTT,CASSVGTGTSPLHF
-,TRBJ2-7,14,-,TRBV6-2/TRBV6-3,TGTGCCAGCAGTTACTCGACAGTCCTCGGGGAGCAGTACTTC,CASSYSTVLGEQYF
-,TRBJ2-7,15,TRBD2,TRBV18,TGTGCCAGCTCAGCTTCTAGCGGGGGGGCCTACGAGCAGTACTTC,CASSASSGGAYEQYF
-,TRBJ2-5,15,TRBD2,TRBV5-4,TGTGCCAGCAGCTTCTCCGCGGGGGGCTCCAAGACCCAGTACTTC,CASSFSAGGSKTQYF
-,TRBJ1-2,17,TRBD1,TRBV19,TGTGCCAGTAGTATGAAGATGGAACAGGGGGCCAACTATGGCTACACCTTC,CASSMKMEQGANYGYTF
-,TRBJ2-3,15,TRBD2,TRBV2,TGTGCCAGCAGTGCATTAGCGGGGGGGCATGATACGCAGTATTTT,CASSALAGGHDTQYF
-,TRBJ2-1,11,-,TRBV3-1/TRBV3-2,TGTGCCAGCAGACGCGGAGGTGAGCAGTTCTTC,CASRRGGEQFF
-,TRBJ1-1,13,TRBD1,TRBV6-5,TGTGCCAGCAGTTACAGCCTCAGGGGGAAAGCTTTCTTT,CASSYSLRGKAFF
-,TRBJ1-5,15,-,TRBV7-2,TGTGCCAGCAGCCGGAGCGGGGGGGGCAATCAGCCCCAGCATTTT,CASSRSGGGNQPQHF
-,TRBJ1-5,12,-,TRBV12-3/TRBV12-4,TGTGCCAGCAGCCAAGACGGGCAGCCCCAGCATTTT,CASSQDGQPQHF
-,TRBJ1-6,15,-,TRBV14,TGTGCCAGCAGCCAAGATATCAGGCCTAATTCACCCCTCCACTTT,CASSQDIRPNSPLHF
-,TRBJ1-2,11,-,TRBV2,TGTGCCAGCAGTACTATCTATGGCTACACCTTC,CASSTIYGYTF
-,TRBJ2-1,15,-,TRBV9,TGTGCCAGCAGCGTAGCAGGGGTTGGTTCAAATGAGCAGTTCTTC,CASSVAGVGSNEQFF
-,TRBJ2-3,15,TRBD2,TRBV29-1,TGCAGCGCCGCTTCGGGAGCGGGGGGGTTAGATACGCAGTATTTT,CSAASGAGGLDTQYF
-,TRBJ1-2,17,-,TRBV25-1,TGTGCCAGCAGTGATCATCCAGGGTCGGCGTTACCCTATGGCTACACCTTC,CASSDHPGSALPYGYTF
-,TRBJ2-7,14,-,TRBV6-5,TGTGCCAGCAGTTACGGACATGGGGGGAACGAGCAGTACTTC,CASSYGHGGNEQYF
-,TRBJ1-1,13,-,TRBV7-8,TGTGCCAGCAGCCGAACACGGGACACTGAAGCTTTCTTT,CASSRTRDTEAFF
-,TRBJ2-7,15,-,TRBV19,TGTGCCAGTCGCAAATGGGGGCAGGACTCCTACGAGCAGTACTTC,CASRKWGQDSYEQYF
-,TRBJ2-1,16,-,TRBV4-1,TGCGCCAGCAGCCCCCTACCGGGGTTCTCCTACAATGAGCAGTTCTTC,CASSPLPGFSYNEQFF
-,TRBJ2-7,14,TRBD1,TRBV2,TGTGCCAGCAAATCGGGACAGCTCCTACGGGAGCAGTACTTC,CASKSGQLLREQYF
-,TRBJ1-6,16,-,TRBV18,TGTGCCAGCTCACCAGATCCAGGGGATGGGAGTTCACCCCTCCACTTT,CASSPDPGDGSSPLHF
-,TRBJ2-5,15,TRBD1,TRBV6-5,TGTGCCAGCAGTTTGAGGACAGGGACAGGGGAGACCCAGTACTTC,CASSLRTGTGETQYF
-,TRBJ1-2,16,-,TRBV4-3,TGCGCCAGCAGCCAAGATCCCGCAGTGCAAAACTATGGCTACACCTTC,CASSQDPAVQNYGYTF
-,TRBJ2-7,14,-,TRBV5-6,TGTGCCAGCAGCTTCGTTGGAGTCAACTACGAGCAGTACTTC,CASSFVGVNYEQYF
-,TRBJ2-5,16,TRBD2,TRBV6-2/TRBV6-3,TGTGCCAGCAGTTACTATGGCGGGGGGGGTGAAGAGACCCAGTACTTC,CASSYYGGGGEETQYF
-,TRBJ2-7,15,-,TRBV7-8,TGTGCCAGCAGCTTAGGAACAGGGCAGGGTTACGAGCAGTACTTC,CASSLGTGQGYEQYF
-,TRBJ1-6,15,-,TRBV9,TGTGCCAGCAGCGTAGCTAACAGGGACAATTCACCCCTCCACTTT,CASSVANRDNSPLHF
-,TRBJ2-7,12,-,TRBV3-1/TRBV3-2,TGTGCCAGCAGCCAAGAGGGGCGGACATCGTACTTC,CASSQEGRTSYF
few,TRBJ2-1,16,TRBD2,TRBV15,TGTGCCACCAGCCGGGGGACTAGCGGGGGATACAATGAGCAGTTCTTC,CATSRGTSGGYNEQFF
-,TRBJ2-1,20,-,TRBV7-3,TGTGCCAGCAGCTTATATTCCTACTCCGGCAGGACAGATTCCTACAATGAGCAGTTCTTC,CASSLYSYSGRTDSYNEQFF
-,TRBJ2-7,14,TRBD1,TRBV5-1,TGCGCCAGCAGCTACGGACAGGGCAACTACGAGCAGTACTTC,CASSYGQGNYEQYF
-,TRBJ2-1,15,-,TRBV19,TGTGCCAGTAGTATTGAGACAAACAGCTACAATGAGCAGTTCTTC,CASSIETNSYNEQFF
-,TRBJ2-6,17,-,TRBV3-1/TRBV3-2,TGTGCCAGCAGCCAAGATGAGCCAGGGTCTGGGGCCAACGTCCTGACTTTC,CASSQDEPGSGANVLTF
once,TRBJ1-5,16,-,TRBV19,TGTGCCAGTAGTATAGATTGGCGGGGAGGCAATCAGCCCCAGCATTTT,CASSIDWRGGNQPQHF
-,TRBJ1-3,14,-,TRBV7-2,TGTGCTAGCAGCTTGGGACAAGCTGGAAACACCATATATTTT,CASSLGQAGNTIYF
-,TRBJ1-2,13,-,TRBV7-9,TGTGCCAGCAGCACTCAGGGTAACTATGGCTACACCTTC,CASSTQGNYGYTF
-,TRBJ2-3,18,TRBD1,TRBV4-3,TGCGCCAGCAGGCAAGGGGGCGGCAGGGGGATAGAAGTAGATACGCAGTATTTT,CASRQGGGRGIEVDTQYF
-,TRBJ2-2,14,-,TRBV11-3,TGTGCCAGCAGCTTAGTCGGGAACACCGGGGAGCTGTTTTTT,CASSLVGNTGELFF
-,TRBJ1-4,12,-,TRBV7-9,TGTGCCAGCAACTCTAGCCCGGGGAAACTGTTTTTT,CASNSSPGKLFF
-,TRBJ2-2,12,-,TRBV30,TGTGCCTGGAGCAAAAACACCGGGGAGCTGTTTTTT,CAWSKNTGELFF
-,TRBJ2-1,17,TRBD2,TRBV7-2,TGTGCCAGCAGCCCTCCGGGACTAGCGGGGCCTAGCGATGAGCAGTTCTTC,CASSPPGLAGPSDEQFF
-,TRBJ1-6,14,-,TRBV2,TGTGCCAGCAGTGGCGCGGGGGCCCCGCTGGCCCTCCACTTT,CASSGAGAPLALHF